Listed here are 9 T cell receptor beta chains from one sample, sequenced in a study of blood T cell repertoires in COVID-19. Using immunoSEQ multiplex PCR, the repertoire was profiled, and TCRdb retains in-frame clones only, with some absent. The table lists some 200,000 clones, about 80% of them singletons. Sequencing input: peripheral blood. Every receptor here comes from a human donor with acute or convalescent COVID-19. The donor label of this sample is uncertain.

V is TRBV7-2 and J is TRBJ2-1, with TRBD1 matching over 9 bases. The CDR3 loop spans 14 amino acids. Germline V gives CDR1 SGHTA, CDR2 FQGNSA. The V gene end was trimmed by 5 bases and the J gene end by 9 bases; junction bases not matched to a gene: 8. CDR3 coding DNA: TGTGCCAGCAGCACCGGGAACAGGGGGCTTGAGCAGTTCTTC. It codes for CASSTGNRGLEQFF.

Written as DNA, the CDR3 is TGTGCCAGCAGCCAAGATACGGGGACAGGGAATCAGCCCCAGCATTTT. It translates to CASSQDTGTGNQPQHF. The rearrangement joins TRBV3-1 (or the pseudogene TRBV3-2) to TRBJ1-5, with 9 bases fitting TRBD1. Per germline, CDR1 LGHDT and CDR2 YNNKEL (reference sequence). The CDR3 is 16 amino acids. V shed 0 bases and J 4 bases; nucleotides not matched to a gene: 4.

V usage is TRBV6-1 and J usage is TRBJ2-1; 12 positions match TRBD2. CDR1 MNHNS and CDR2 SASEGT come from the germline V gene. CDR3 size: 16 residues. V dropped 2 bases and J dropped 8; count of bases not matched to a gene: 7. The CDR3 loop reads CASSERASGRVDEQFF. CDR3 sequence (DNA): TGTGCCAGCAGTGAACGGGCTAGCGGGAGGGTGGATGAGCAGTTCTTC.

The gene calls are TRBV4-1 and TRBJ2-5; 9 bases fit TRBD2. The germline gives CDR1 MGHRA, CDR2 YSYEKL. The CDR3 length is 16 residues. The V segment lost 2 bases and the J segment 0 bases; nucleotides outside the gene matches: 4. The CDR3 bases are TGCGCCAGCAGCCAAAGACTAGCGGAGTACCAAGAGACCCAGTACTTC. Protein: CASSQRLAEYQETQYF.

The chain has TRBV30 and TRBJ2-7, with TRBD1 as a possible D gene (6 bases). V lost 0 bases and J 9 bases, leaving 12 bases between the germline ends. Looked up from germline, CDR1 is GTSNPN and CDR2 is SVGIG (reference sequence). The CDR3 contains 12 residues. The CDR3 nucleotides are TGTGCCTGGAGTGTCGGGACACTGGGGCAGTACTTC. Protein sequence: CAWSVGTLGQYF. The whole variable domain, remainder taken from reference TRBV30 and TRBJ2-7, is SQTIHQWPATLVQPVGSPLSLECTVEGTSNPNLYWYRQAAGRGLQLLFYSVGIGQISSEVPQNLSASRPQDRQFILSSKKLLLSDSGFYLCAWSVGTLGQYFGPGTRLTVT.

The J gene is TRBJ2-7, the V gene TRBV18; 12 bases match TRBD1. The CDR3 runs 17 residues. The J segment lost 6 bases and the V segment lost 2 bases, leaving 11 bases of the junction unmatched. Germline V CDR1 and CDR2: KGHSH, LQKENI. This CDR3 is CASSPYSLGTGGGEQYF. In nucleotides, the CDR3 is TGTGCCAGCTCACCATACTCGCTGGGGACAGGGGGCGGCGAGCAGTACTTC.

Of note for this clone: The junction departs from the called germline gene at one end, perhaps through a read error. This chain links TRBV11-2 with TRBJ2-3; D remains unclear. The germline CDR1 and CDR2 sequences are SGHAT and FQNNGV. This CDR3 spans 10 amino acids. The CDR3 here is CASSTYRMHF. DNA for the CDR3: TGTGCCAGCAGCACCTACCGAATGCATTTT.

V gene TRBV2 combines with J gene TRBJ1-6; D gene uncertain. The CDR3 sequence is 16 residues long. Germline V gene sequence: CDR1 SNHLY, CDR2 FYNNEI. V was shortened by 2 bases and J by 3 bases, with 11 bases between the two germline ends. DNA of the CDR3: TGTGCCAGCAGTGAACGCGGCGGGGTCTATAATTCACCCCTCCACTTT. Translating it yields CASSERGGVYNSPLHF.

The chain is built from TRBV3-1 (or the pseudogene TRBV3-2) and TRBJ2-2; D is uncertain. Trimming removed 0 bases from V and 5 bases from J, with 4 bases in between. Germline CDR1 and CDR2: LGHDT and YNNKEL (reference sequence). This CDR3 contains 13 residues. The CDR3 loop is CASSQDRTGELFF. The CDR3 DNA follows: TGTGCCAGCAGCCAAGATCGGACCGGGGAGCTGTTTTTT.